The source of this TCR beta chain is a study of early T cells in non-severe SARS-CoV-2 infection. Overall study context: The chains were unpaired, and the sequenced material was bulk RNA from unsorted whole blood.

In TCRdb, the 5' RACE reads were re-called with MiXCR into one record per CDR3 protein. Of 55,000 to 75,000 distinct CDR3 sequences in the sample, 9% to 15% were seen once. The germline V gene has CDR1 LGHNT and CDR2 FRNRAP. The CDR3 loop spans 14 amino acids. The V end was cut by 7 bases, the J end by 1 base, with 13 bases between. The sample holds many counts of this clonotype. What was sequenced was whole blood. This TCR derives from an adult who was a healthcare worker with PCR-confirmed SARS-CoV-2 infection or an uninfected control (not recorded which). This sequence joins TRBV12-5 and TRBJ1-1; no reliable D call. CDR3 amino acids: CASAFGTSNTEAFF. CDR3 nucleotides: TGTGCTAGTGCCTTCGGCACCTCGAACACTGAAGCTTTCTTT.